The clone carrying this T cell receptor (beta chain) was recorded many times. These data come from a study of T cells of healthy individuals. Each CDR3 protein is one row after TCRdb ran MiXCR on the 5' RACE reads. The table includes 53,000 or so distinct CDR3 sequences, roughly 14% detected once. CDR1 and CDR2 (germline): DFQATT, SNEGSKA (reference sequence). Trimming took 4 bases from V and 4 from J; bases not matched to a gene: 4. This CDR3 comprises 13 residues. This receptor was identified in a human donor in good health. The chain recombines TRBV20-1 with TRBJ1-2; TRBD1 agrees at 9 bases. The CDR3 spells CSATLQGAYGYTF. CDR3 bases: TGCAGTGCTACCTTACAGGGGGCCTATGGCTACACCTTC.